This T cell receptor (beta chain) is from a study of read filtering for tumor transcriptome and immune sequencing. Overall study findings and caveats: The sorted CD138-negative fraction was a mixed bone marrow immune population, not purified T cells. Correlation between methods rose after single-read clonotypes were removed.

From 400 to 450 ng of RNA, a library with molecular barcoded alpha/delta and beta/gamma adaptors was made. In TCRdb, the reads were re-called with MiXCR into one record per CDR3 protein. Of about 130,000 distinct CDR3 sequences in the sample, approximately 13% are singletons; the top ten hold around 10%. Ten or more counts support this clonotype. Its cognate antigen is unknown. The sequenced sample was a population of CD138-negative cells sorted from bone marrow. The receptor's source is a donor aged 40 or over with multiple myeloma.

CDR3 in amino acids: CSARDFQGAPYEQYF. The CDR3 DNA follows: TGCAGTGCTAGAGACTTCCAGGGGGCCCCCTACGAGCAGTACTTC. This rearrangement joins TRBV20-1 to TRBJ2-7; the match to TRBD1 covers 8 bases. Germline CDR1 and CDR2: DFQATT and SNEGSKA (reference sequence). V dropped 0 bases and J dropped 2; count of bases not matched to a gene: 6. The CDR3 is made up of 15 amino acids.